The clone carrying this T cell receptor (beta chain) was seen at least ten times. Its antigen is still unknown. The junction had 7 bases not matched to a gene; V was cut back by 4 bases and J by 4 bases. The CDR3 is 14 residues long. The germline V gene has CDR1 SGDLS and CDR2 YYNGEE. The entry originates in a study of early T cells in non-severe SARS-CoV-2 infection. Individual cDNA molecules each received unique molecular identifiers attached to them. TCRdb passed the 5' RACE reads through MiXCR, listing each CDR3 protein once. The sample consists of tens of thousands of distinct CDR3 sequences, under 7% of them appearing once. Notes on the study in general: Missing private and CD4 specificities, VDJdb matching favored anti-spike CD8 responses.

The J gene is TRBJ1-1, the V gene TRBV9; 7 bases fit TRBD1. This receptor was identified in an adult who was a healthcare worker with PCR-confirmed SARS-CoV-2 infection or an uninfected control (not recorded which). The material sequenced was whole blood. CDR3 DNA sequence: TGTGCCAGCAGCCCTTCAGGGGGGTCCACTGAAGCTTTCTTT. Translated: CASSPSGGSTEAFF.